The 23 T cell receptor beta chains below were found in one sample sequenced in a study of OX40 agonist ivuxolimab in advanced cancers. The table came from immunoSEQ multiplex PCR; TCRdb's copy has only in-frame clones and leaves some out. The data show some 97,000 clones, approximately 91% seen once. Sequenced material: CD4+ or CD8+ T cells sorted from blood, taken in a trial of the OX40 agonist ivuxolimab. The receptors were sampled from an adult with an advanced solid tumor such as melanoma, head and neck, liver or kidney cancer.

J is TRBJ2-3 and V is TRBV2; D perhaps matches TRBD2 (5 bases). This CDR3 is 14 amino acids long. Trimming left V 5 bases short and J 7 bases short, with 16 bases between. Germline loops: CDR1 SNHLY, CDR2 FYNNEI. The CDR3 DNA sequence: TGTGCCAGCAGTCAAACTAGAAACCCCAATACGCAGTATTTT. Translation gives CASSQTRNPNTQYF.

The chain links TRBV5-1 to TRBJ2-7, with 9 bases that match TRBD2. Germline CDR1 reads SGHRS; CDR2 reads YFSETQ. V gave up 3 bases and J gave up 4 bases; unmatched junction bases: 11. The length of the CDR3 is 16 residues. CDR3 nucleotides: TGCGCCAGCAGCTCCGCCGGAGCGGGAGGCTGGTACGAGCAGTACTTC. It codes for CASSSAGAGGWYEQYF.

J is TRBJ1-1 and V is TRBV5-4; D uncertain. Trimming left V 2 bases short and J 0 bases short, with 11 bases between. CDR1 is SGHNT, CDR2 YYREEE, per germline (reference sequence). This CDR3 is 15 amino acids long. The CDR3 nucleotides read TGTGCCAGCAGCTTCGAGAGGAAGATGAACACTGAAGCTTTCTTT. Translating it yields CASSFERKMNTEAFF.

The chain employs TRBV5-4 and TRBJ2-1; D is uncertain. V lost 0 bases, J lost 0 bases, and 10 bases lay in between. The CDR3 has 16 amino acids. CDR1 and CDR2 from the germline V gene are SGHNT and YYREEE (reference sequence). CDR3 sequence reads: CASSLVTLASYNEQFF. Written as DNA, the CDR3 is TGTGCCAGCAGCTTGGTGACACTCGCCTCCTACAATGAGCAGTTCTTC.

V and J are TRBV15 and TRBJ2-5; D possibly corresponds to TRBD1 (5 bases). This CDR3 contains 15 residues. Germline lookup yields CDR1 LNHNV and CDR2 YYDKDF (reference sequence). Trimming removed 1 base from V and 2 bases from J, with 11 bases in between. CDR3 sequence (DNA): TGTGCCACCAGCAGAGTACAGGTTCGACAAGAGACCCAGTACTTC. It is translated as CATSRVQVRQETQYF.

The chain employs TRBV5-1 and TRBJ2-1; tentatively, D is TRBD2 (5 bases). The CDR3 length is 15 residues. Germline lookup yields CDR1 SGHRS and CDR2 YFSETQ. V lost 1 base to trimming and J lost 0 bases, with 8 bases between them. CDR3 protein: CASSLQRSSYNEQFF. The CDR3, as DNA: TGCGCCAGCAGCTTGCAGCGGAGCTCCTACAATGAGCAGTTCTTC.

The chain joins TRBV6-1 to TRBJ2-1; TRBD2 matches at 8 bases. There are 14 residues in the CDR3. Germline CDR1 is MNHNS and CDR2 is SASEGT. J gave up 6 bases and V 7 bases, and 8 bases lay outside the gene matches. The CDR3 coding sequence is TGTGCCAGCATACCGGGACTAGGTTTCAATGAGCAGTTCTTC. Translation: CASIPGLGFNEQFF.

This clone was counted only a few times. The chain combines TRBV6-5 with TRBJ2-2; D gene unclear. The CDR3 covers 15 residues. Germline assignment: CDR1 MNHEY and CDR2 SVGAGI. V gave up 6 bases and J gave up 4 bases, with 15 bases separating them. In nucleotides, the CDR3 is TGTGCCAGCAGGTTCGGACGGAATCCCACCGGGGAGCTGTTTTTT. Translation gives CASRFGRNPTGELFF.

This clone was picked up one time. The chain joins TRBV30 to TRBJ2-7, with D tentatively TRBD2 (6 bases). In germline, CDR1 is GTSNPN, CDR2 SVGIG (reference sequence). This CDR3 is 12 amino acids long. Trimming cost V 1 base and J 9 bases, with 13 bases left between them. The CDR3 bases are TGTGCCTGGAGTGACGGGAGATCGGGGCAGTACTTC. The encoded protein is CAWSDGRSGQYF.

The chain carries TRBV18 and TRBJ1-3; the D gene is possibly TRBD1 (5 bases). This CDR3 comprises 18 residues. Germline CDR1 KGHSH, CDR2 LQKENI. V gave up 3 bases and J gave up 0 bases, with 18 bases separating them. The CDR3 reads CASSPTSPGPLSGNTIYF. CDR3 nucleotides: TGTGCCAGCTCACCTACGTCTCCGGGACCGCTCTCTGGAAACACCATATATTTT.

The CDR3 region is CASSWGQGTYEQYF. The CDR3 DNA sequence: TGCGCCAGCAGCTGGGGACAGGGTACCTACGAGCAGTACTTC. J is TRBJ2-7 and V is TRBV5-1; 9 bases match TRBD1. The V and J ends lost 3 bases and 2 bases, in that order; junction bases with no gene match: 3. The CDR3 spans 14 residues. Germline values: CDR1 SGHRS, CDR2 YFSETQ.

The chain carries TRBV30 and TRBJ2-1; 9 nucleotides agree with TRBD2. This CDR3 has 14 residues. With 2 bases clipped from V and 5 bases from J, the junction kept 4 bases outside the gene matches. Germline loops: CDR1 GTSNPN, CDR2 SVGIG (reference sequence). The CDR3 region has the DNA TGTGCCTGGAGTTCCGCGGGAGGGAACAATGAGCAGTTCTTC. This translates into CAWSSAGGNNEQFF.

J is TRBJ1-4 and V is TRBV4-1, with D possibly being TRBD1 (6 bases). CDR3 length equals 14 residues. CDR1 is MGHRA, CDR2 YSYEKL, per germline. The V gene lost 0 bases and the J gene lost 10 bases, with 12 bases spanning the gap. The CDR3 DNA follows: TGCGCCAGCAGCCAAGAGTGGGGGCCGGGAAAACTGTTTTTT. Amino acids: CASSQEWGPGKLFF.

This chain links TRBV28 with TRBJ2-5; TRBD1 aligns across 11 bases. Germline-derived CDR1 and CDR2 are MDHEN and SYDVKM. J was trimmed by 1 base and V by 6 bases; bases with no gene match: 1. CDR3 length: 14 amino acids. CDR3 sequence (DNA): TGTGCCAGCAGGGACAGGGGGCCCCAAGAGACCCAGTACTTC. As protein: CASRDRGPQETQYF.

The V gene is TRBV30, the J gene TRBJ1-5; 7 nucleotides align to TRBD1. The CDR3 is made up of 16 amino acids. CDR1 and CDR2 from the germline V gene are GTSNPN and SVGIG (reference sequence). The junction had 11 bases not matched to a gene; V was cut back by 2 bases and J by 4 bases. The CDR3, as DNA: TGTGCCTGGAGTAATACAAGGGGGCCTCCAAATCAGCCCCAGCATTTT. It encodes CAWSNTRGPPNQPQHF.

The J gene is TRBJ1-6, the V gene TRBV5-1; tentatively, D is TRBD1 (6 bases). Germline V gives CDR1 SGHRS, CDR2 YFSETQ. Trimming removed 0 bases from V and 10 bases from J, with 14 bases in between. This CDR3 spans 15 amino acids. The CDR3 DNA is TGCGCCAGCAGCTTGGGTGCAGGGGTGGGGTCACCCCTCCACTTT. The encoded protein is CASSLGAGVGSPLHF.

This chain joins TRBV16 and TRBJ1-5; 9 bases are a match to TRBD1. The CDR3 contains 15 residues. With 2 bases clipped from V and 10 bases from J, the junction kept 9 bases outside the gene matches. Germline V gene sequence: CDR1 KGHSY, CDR2 FQNENV. The CDR3 coding sequence is TGTGCCAGCAGCCAAATCCCGACAGGGGGACAACCCCAGCATTTT. As protein: CASSQIPTGGQPQHF.

This clone was found once. The chain recombines TRBV4-1 with TRBJ1-2; TRBD1 is a possible D gene (5 bases). CDR1 is MGHRA and CDR2 is YSYEKL in the germline V gene. V was pared by 3 bases and J by 7 bases, with 18 bases between. The length of the CDR3 is 15 residues. CDR3 nucleotides: TGCGCCAGCAGCCATGTGACAGCAGCCCGGGGTGGCTACACCTTC. This codes for CASSHVTAARGGYTF.

The chain carries TRBV28 and TRBJ2-6; D unclear. CDR1 is MDHEN, CDR2 SYDVKM, per germline. V was pared by 8 bases and J by 1 base, with 3 bases between. The CDR3 is made up of 12 amino acids. The CDR3 is CASESGANVLTF. CDR3 in DNA: TGTGCCAGCGAATCTGGGGCCAACGTCCTGACTTTC.

This clone was picked up a small number of times. This chain joins TRBV7-9 and TRBJ2-7, with D perhaps matching TRBD1 or TRBD2 (6 bases each). Trimming pared 1 base from V and 2 bases from J, leaving 12 bases between. The CDR3 consists of 15 residues. Germline V gene data show CDR1 as SEHNR and CDR2 as FQNEAQ (reference sequence). CDR3 nucleotides: TGTGCCAGCAGCTTAGAGGGGGGACCAACCTACGAGCAGTACTTC. Its translation is CASSLEGGPTYEQYF.

The chain has TRBV16 and TRBJ1-4; possible D gene TRBD1, 6 bases. The ends were cut back, 4 bases at V and 4 bases at J, with 13 bases in the middle. Germline V gives CDR1 KGHSY, CDR2 FQNENV. The CDR3 spans 15 residues. The CDR3 loop is CASSPPGTRNEKLFF. The CDR3, as DNA: TGTGCCAGCAGCCCCCCCGGGACACGTAATGAAAAACTGTTTTTT.

The genes are TRBV14 and TRBJ2-3; no clear D gene. The CDR3 runs to 15 residues. Per germline, CDR1 SGHDN and CDR2 FVKESK. Deletions cut 5 bases from V and 0 bases from J, with 12 bases between. CDR3 protein: CASSWRTSSTDTQYF. Written as DNA, the CDR3 is TGTGCCAGCAGCTGGCGGACCAGTAGCACAGATACGCAGTATTTT.

The CDR3 nucleotides are TGTGCCAGCAGCGTAGGAAGCGAGGGGGCCTACGAGCAGTACTTC. Protein product: CASSVGSEGAYEQYF. The gene calls are TRBV9 and TRBJ2-7; tentative D call: TRBD1 (6 bases). The CDR3 consists of 15 residues. Germline lookup yields CDR1 SGDLS and CDR2 YYNGEE. Trimming left V 0 bases short and J 2 bases short, with 12 bases between.